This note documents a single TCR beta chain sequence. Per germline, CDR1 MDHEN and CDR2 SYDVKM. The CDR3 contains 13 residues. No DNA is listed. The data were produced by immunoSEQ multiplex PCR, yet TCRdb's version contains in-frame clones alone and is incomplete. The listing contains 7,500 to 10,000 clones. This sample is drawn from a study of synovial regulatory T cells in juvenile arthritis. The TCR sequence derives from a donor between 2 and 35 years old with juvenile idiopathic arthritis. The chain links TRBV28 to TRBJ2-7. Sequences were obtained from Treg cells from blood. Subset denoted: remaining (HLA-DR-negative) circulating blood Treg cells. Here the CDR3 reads CAVLLGPTYEQYF. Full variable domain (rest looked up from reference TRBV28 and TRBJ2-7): DVKVTQSSRYLVKRTGEKVFLECVQDMDHENMFWYRQDPGLGLRLIYFSYDVKMKEKGDIPEGYSVSREKKERFSLILESASTNQTSMYLCAVLLGPTYEQYFGPGTRLTVT.